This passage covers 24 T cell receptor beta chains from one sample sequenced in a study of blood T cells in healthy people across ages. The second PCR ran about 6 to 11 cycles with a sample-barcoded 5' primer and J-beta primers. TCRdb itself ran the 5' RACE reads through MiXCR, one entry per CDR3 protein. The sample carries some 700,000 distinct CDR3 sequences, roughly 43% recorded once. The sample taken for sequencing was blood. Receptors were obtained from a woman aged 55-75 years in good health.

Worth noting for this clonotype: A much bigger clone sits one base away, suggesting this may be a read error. As DNA, the CDR3 is TGCAGTACTAGTGATCTAGCGCAAGAGACCCAGTACTTC. This translates into CSTSDLAQETQYF. The chain is built from TRBV20-1 and TRBJ2-5; D might be TRBD2 (6 bases). Germline values: CDR1 DFQATT, CDR2 SNEGSKA (reference sequence). The CDR3 totals 13 residues.

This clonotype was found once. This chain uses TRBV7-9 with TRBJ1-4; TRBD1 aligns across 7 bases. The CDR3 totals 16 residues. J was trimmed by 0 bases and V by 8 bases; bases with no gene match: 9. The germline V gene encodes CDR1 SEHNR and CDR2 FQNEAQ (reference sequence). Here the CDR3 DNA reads TGTGCCAGCGGGAGGGACAGCGCCTCAACTAATGAAAAACTGTTTTTT. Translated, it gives CASGRDSASTNEKLFF. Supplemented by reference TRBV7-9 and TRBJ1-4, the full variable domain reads DTGVSQNPRHKITKRGQNVTFRCDPISEHNRLYWYRQTLGQGPEFLTYFQNEAQLEKSRLLSDRFSAERPKGSFSTLEIQRTEQGDSAMYLCASGRDSASTNEKLFFGSGTQLSVL.

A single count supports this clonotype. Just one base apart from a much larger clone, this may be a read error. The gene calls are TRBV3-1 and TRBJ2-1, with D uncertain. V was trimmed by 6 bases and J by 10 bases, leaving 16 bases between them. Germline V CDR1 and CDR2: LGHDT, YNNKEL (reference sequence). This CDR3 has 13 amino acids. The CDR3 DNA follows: TGTGCCAGCAGGCCTTCTGGAGTCTACGAGCAGTTCTTC. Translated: CASRPSGVYEQFF.

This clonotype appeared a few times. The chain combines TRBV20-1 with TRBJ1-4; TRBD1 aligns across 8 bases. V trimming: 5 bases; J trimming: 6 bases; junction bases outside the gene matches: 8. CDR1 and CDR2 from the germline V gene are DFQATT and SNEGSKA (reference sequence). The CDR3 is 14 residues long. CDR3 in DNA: TGCAGTGCTGGCCAGGCAGGGGGCGATGAAAAACTGTTTTTT. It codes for CSAGQAGGDEKLFF.

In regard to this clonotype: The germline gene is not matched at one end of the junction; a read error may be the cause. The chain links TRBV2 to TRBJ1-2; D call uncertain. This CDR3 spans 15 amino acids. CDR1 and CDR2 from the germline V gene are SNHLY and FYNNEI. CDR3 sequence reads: CASSEEAVANYDYTF. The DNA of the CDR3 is TGTGCCAGCAGTGAAGAGGCTGTAGCTAACTATGACTACACCTTC.

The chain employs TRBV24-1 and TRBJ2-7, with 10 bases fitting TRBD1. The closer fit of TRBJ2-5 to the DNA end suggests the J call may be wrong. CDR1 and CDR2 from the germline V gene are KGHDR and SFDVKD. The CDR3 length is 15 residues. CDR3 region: CATSSDRGRRETQYF. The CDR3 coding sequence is TGTGCCACCAGTTCTGACAGGGGGCGCAGGGAGACCCAGTACTTC.

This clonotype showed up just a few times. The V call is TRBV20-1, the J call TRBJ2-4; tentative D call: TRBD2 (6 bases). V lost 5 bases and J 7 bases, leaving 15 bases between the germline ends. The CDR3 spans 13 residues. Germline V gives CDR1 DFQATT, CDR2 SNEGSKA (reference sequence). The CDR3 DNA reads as TGCAGTGCTCCCGGGGCGGGGTGGAACATTCAGTACTTC. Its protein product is CSAPGAGWNIQYF.

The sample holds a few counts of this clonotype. The CDR3 sequence is CASSRESYNSPLHF. CDR3 nucleotide sequence: TGTGCCAGCAGCAGGGAGTCCTATAATTCACCCCTCCACTTT. The chain couples TRBV2 to TRBJ1-6, with a tentative D call TRBD1 (5 bases). Trimming stripped 6 bases from V and 1 base from J, with 7 bases between. This CDR3 contains 14 residues. Germline V gene sequence: CDR1 SNHLY, CDR2 FYNNEI.

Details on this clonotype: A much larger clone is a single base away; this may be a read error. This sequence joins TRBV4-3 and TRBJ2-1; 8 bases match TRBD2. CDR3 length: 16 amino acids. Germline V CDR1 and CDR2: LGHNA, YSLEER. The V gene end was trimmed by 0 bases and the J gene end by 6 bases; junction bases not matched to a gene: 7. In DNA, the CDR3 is TGCGCCAGCAGCCAAGATACGGGACTAGGGTTCAATGAGCAGTTCTTC. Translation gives CASSQDTGLGFNEQFF.

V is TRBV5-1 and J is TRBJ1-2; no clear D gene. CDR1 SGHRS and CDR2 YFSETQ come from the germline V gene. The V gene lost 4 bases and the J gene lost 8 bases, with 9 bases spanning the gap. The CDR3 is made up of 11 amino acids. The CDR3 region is CASSDTLGYTF. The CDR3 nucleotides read TGCGCCAGCAGCGACACATTAGGCTACACCTTC.

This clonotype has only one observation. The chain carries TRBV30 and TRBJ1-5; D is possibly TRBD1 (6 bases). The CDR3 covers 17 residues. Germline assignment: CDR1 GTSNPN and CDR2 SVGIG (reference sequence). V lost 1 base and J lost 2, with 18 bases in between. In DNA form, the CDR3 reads TGTGCCTGGAGTGCCCTTGGGGAAGGGGGAGGCAATCAGCCCCAGCATTTT. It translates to CAWSALGEGGGNQPQHF.

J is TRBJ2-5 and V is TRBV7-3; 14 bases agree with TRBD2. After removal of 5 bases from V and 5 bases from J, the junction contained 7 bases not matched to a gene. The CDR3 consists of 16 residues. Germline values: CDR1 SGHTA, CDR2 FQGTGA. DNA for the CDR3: TGTGCCAGCAGCAAGACTAGCGGGGGGGCTAGGGAGACCCAGTACTTC. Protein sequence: CASSKTSGGARETQYF.

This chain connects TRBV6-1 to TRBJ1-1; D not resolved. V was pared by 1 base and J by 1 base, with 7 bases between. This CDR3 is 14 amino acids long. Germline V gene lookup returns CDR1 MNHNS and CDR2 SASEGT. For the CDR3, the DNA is TGTGCCAGCAGTGAAGTAAGCTGGAACACTGAAGCTTTCTTT. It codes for CASSEVSWNTEAFF.

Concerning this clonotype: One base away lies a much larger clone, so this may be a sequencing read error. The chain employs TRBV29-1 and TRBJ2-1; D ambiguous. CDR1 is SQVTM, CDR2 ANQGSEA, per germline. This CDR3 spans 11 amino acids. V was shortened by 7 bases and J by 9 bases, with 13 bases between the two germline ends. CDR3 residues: CSARGSFEQFF. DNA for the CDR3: TGCAGCGCTCGCGGATCCTTTGAGCAGTTCTTC.

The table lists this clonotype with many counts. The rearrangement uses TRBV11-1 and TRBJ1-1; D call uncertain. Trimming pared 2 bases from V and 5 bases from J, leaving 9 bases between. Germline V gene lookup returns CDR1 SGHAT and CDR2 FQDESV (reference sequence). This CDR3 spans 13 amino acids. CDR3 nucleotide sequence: TGTGCCAGCAGCTTATACAGAGAAACTGAAGCTTTCTTT. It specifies CASSLYRETEAFF.

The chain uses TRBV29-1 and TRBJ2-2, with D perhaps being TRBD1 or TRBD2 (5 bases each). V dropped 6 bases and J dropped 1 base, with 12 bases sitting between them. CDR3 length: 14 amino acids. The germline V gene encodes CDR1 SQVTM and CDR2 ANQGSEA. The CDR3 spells CSVSGTGNTGELFF. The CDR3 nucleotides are TGCAGCGTCTCCGGGACGGGGAACACCGGGGAGCTGTTTTTT.

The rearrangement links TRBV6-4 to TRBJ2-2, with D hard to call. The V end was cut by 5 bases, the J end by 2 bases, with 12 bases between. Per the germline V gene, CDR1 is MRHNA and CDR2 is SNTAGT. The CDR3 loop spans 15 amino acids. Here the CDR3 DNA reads TGTGCCAGCAGTCCGCGGCAGGCTAACACCGGGGAGCTGTTTTTT. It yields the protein CASSPRQANTGELFF.

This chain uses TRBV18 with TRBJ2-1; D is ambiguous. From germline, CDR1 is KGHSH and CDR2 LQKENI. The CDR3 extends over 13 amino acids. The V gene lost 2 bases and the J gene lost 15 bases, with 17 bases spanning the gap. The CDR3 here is CASSPGLQKIPFF. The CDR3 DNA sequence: TGTGCCAGCTCACCAGGCCTCCAAAAAATCCCGTTCTTC.

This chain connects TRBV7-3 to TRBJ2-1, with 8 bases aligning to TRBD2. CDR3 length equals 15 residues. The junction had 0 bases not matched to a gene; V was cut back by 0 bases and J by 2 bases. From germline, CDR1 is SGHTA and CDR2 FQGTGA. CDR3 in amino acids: CASSLTGLAYNEQFF. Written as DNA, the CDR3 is TGTGCCAGCAGCTTAACGGGACTAGCCTACAATGAGCAGTTCTTC.

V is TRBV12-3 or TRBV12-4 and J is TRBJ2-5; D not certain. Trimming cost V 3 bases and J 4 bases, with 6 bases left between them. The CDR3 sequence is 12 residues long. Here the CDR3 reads CASSFYVETQYF. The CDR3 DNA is TGTGCCAGCAGTTTCTACGTAGAGACCCAGTACTTC.

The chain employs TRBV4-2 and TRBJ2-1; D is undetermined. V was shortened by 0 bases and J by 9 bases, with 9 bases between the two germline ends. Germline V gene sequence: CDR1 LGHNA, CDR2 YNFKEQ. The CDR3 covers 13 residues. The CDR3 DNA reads TGTGCCAGCAGCCAAGATCGTTGGCGTGAGCAGTTCTTC. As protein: CASSQDRWREQFF.

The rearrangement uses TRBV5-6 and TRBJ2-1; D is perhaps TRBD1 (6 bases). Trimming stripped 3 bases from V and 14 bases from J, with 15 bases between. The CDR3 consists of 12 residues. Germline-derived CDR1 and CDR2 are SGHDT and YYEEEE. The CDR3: CASSSTGLQKFF. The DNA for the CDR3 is TGTGCCAGCAGCTCTACAGGGTTGCAGAAGTTCTTC.

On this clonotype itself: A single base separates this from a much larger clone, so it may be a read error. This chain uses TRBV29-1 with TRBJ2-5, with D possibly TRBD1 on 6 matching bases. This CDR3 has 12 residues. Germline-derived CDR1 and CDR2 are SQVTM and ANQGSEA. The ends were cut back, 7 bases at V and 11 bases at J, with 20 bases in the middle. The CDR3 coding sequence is TGCAGCGGGACAGCCACCAACAATGAGCAGTACTTC. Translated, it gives CSGTATNNEQYF.

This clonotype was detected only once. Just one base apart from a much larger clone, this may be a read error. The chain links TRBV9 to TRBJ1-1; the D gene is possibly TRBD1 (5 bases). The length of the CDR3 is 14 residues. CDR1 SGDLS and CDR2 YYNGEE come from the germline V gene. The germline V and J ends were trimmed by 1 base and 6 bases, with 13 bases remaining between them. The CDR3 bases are TGTGCCAGCAGCGTAACCAGGGCGACCGCTGAAGCTTTCTTT. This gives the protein CASSVTRATAEAFF.